This T cell receptor (beta chain) was captured in a study of blood T cell repertoires in COVID-19. Study as a whole: Sites across the United States, Italy and Spain contributed samples from acute and convalescent COVID-19. The analysed material was cDNA or gDNA that came from T cells, B-cell-depleted T cells, or PBMCs.

This CDR3 has 14 residues. V was trimmed by 6 bases and J by 5 bases, leaving 13 bases between them. Per the germline V gene, CDR1 is MDHEN and CDR2 is SYDVKM. Patients in Seattle were enrolled during active infection, then followed longitudinally. As handled by the study authors: Reference gene primer amplification gave estimated nucleated cell counts. Only in-frame clones appear in the TCRdb table, and some are missing; sequencing was by immunoSEQ multiplex PCR. V and J calls and clone size are copied from that table; D and trimming were computed from the DNA. The data show roughly 200,000 clones, 85% to 90% seen once.

The material sequenced was peripheral blood. The receptor's source is a person in their 70s with COVID-19, enrolled during active disease. V usage is TRBV28 and J usage is TRBJ1-4; D is unresolved. The DNA of the CDR3 is TGTGCCAGCAGCCCGGGAGTGGGGAATGAAAAACTGTTTTTT. This sequence encodes CASSPGVGNEKLFF.